This T cell receptor beta chain was retrieved from a study of T cells expressing NK-cell markers. Across the whole study: Sorted CD3+CD56-NKG2C+, CD3+CD56+NKG2C- and CD3+CD56+NKG2C+ T cells were the source of the TCR beta repertoires.

Study-level results: The study found dominant NKG2C+ clonotypes at about 1.0-7.5% of CD8+ T cells in roughly six donors. Four donors' CD3+CD56-NKG2C+ cells were dominated by the same clonotypes.

Libraries used 5'RACE template switching adding universal primer site and UMIs. TCRdb reprocessed the 5' RACE reads, with one entry per CDR3 protein and no DNA. The table for this sample gives about 32,000 distinct CDR3 sequences. Per the germline V gene, CDR1 is MGHRA and CDR2 is YSYEKL. This CDR3 region has 17 residues. As regards this clonotype: As yet, its antigen is unknown.

Sequenced: blood T cells: a sorted CD56 or NKG2C T cell subset, CD4+ or CD8+ T cells, or bulk PBMC T cells (not recorded which). The gene calls are TRBV4-1 and TRBJ1-1; absent DNA, TCRdb's TRBD1 call cannot be checked. The TCR originated in a woman aged 18-69 years in good health. CDR3 sequence: CASSQETGVMENTEAFF.